This entry is about one TCR beta chain. This record belongs to a study of blood T cell repertoires in COVID-19. Across the whole study: In each case, the material was cDNA or gDNA derived from T cells, B-cell-depleted T cells, or PBMCs.

Per the original data handling: Amplifying reference gene primers gave estimates of nucleated cell counts. This table comes from immunoSEQ multiplex PCR, and its TCRdb copy is limited to in-frame clones, with some not included. Clone size and the V and J calls come from that table; the DNA yielded D and trimming. The data hold approximately 300,000 clones, with roughly 86% observed a single time. Germline CDR1 and CDR2: SGHVS and FQNEAQ. V lost 3 bases and J 0 bases, leaving 18 bases between the germline ends. CDR3 length: 18 residues. This chain links TRBV7-8 with TRBJ1-5, with a weak D call TRBD1 (6 bases). Sequenced: peripheral blood. This TCR was recovered from a woman aged 45-65 years with acute or convalescent COVID-19. The CDR3 protein is CASSLTVGTPYSNQPQHF. As DNA, the CDR3 is TGTGCCAGCAGCTTGACAGTTGGGACACCATATAGCAATCAGCCCCAGCATTTT.